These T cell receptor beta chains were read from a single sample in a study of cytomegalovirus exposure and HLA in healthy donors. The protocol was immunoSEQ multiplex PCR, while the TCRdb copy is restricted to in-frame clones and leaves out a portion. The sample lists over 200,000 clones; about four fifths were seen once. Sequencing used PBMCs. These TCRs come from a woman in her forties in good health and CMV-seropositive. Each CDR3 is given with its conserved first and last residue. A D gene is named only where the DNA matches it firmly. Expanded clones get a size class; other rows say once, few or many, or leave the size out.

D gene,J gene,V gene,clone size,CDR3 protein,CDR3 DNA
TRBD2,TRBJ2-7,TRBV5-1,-,CASSLPRTSGAGEQYF,TGCGCCAGCAGCCTACCAAGGACTAGCGGGGCGGGCGAGCAGTACTTC
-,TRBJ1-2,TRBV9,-,CASSAGAGPNYGYTF,TGTGCCAGCAGCGCTGGGGCAGGGCCTAACTATGGCTACACCTTC
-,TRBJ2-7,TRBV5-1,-,CASSLAEGAYEQYF,TGCGCCAGCAGCTTGGCCGAGGGAGCCTACGAGCAGTACTTC
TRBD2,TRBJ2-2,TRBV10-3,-,CAISDGLAGPNTGELFF,TGTGCCATCAGTGATGGGCTAGCGGGACCTAACACCGGGGAGCTGTTTTTT
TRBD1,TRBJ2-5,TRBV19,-,CASSIGQGRGTQYF,TGTGCCAGTAGTATAGGACAGGGGCGGGGGACCCAGTACTTC
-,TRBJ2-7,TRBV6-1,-,CASSAVYEQYF,TGTGCCAGCAGTGCCGTCTACGAGCAGTACTTC
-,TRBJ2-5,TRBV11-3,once,CASSRMGPPGAQETQYF,TGTGCCAGCAGCCGCATGGGGCCTCCTGGGGCCCAGGAGACCCAGTACTTC
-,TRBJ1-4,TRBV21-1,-,CASSKASGVEKLFF,TGTGCCAGCAGCAAAGCGTCAGGGGTTGAAAAACTGTTTTTT
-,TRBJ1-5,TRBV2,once,CASRTGIGQPQHF,TGTGCCAGCAGAACAGGGATTGGTCAGCCCCAGCATTTT
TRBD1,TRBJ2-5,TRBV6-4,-,CASSGNRGETQYF,TGTGCCAGCAGTGGCAACAGGGGAGAGACCCAGTACTTC
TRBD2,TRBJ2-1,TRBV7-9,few,CSSSHGLAGHEQFF,TGTTCCAGCAGCCACGGACTAGCGGGTCATGAGCAGTTCTTC
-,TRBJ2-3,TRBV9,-,CASSVFANTDTQYF,TGTGCCAGCAGCGTTTTTGCGAACACAGATACGCAGTATTTT
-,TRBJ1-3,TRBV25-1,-,CASSETGISGNTIYF,TGTGCCAGCAGTGAAACCGGGATCTCTGGAAACACCATATATTTT
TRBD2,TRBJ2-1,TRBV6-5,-,CASSYQRGGHYEQFF,TGTGCCAGCAGTTACCAGCGGGGGGGCCACTATGAGCAGTTCTTC
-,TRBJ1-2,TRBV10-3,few,CAISDNYNYGYTF,TGTGCCATCAGTGATAATTATAACTATGGCTACACCTTC
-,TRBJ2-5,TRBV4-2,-,CASSQGSPGRETQYF,TGTGCCAGCAGCCAAGGCTCCCCAGGGAGGGAGACCCAGTACTTC
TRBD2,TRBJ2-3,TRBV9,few,CASSEYSGGPDTQYF,TGTGCCAGCAGCGAATACAGCGGGGGCCCAGATACGCAGTATTTT
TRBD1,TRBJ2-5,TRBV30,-,CAWSAKGQEETQYF,TGTGCCTGGAGTGCAAAAGGACAGGAGGAGACCCAGTACTTC
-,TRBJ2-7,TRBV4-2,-,CASSKPGERVYEQYF,TGTGCCAGCAGCAAGCCGGGGGAAAGGGTCTACGAGCAGTACTTC
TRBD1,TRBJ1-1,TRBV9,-,CASSVRGTNTEAFF,TGTGCCAGCAGCGTCAGGGGGACCAACACTGAAGCTTTCTTT